This TCR beta chain derives from a study of monozygotic twins with inflammatory bowel disease. Study-level points and caveats: Support for any single strong IBD-associated signal or clonotype was not found. Whether twins were concordant or discordant made no difference to repertoire similarity, possibly from limited power. The inverse Simpson measure of TCRbeta diversity was lower in IBD patients than in healthy co-twins.

This CDR3 contains 11 residues. Germline loops: CDR1 SEHNR, CDR2 FQNEAQ (reference sequence). Of note for this clonotype: Its target is unknown.

The template was total RNA from whole blood, with no T cell sorting. TCRdb reprocessed the 5' RACE reads, keeping one entry per CDR3 protein, no DNA. This sample's clone table lists about 450,000 distinct CDR3 sequences. Input material: blood. The V and J genes are TRBV7-9 and TRBJ1-2. The origin of this receptor is a human donor with ulcerative colitis or Crohn's disease, or a healthy co-twin of an affected twin (not recorded which). CDR3 residues: CASSLEVGYTF.